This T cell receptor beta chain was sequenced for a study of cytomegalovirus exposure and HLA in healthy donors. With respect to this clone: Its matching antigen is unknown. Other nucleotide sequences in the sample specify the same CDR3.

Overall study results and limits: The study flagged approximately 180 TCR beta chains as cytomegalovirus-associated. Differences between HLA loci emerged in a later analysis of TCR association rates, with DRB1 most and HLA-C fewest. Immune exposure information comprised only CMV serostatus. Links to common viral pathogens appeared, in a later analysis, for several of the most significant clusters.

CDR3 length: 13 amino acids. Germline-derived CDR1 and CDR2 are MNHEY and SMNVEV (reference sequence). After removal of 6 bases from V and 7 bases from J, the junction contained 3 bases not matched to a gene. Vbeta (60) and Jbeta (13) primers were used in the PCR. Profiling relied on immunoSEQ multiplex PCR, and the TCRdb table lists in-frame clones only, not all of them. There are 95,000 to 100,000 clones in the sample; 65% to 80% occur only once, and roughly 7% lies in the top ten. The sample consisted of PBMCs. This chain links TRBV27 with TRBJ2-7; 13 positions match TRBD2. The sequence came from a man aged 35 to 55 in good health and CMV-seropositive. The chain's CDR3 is CASRGLAGSEQYF. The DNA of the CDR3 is TGTGCCAGCAGGGGACTAGCGGGAAGTGAGCAGTACTTC.